Below, 21 T cell receptor beta chains from the same sample are listed, as sequenced in a study of blood T cells in healthy people across ages. Together with a sample-barcoded 5' primer, a J-beta primer mix was included in a second PCR lasting roughly 6 to 12 cycles. Using its own MiXCR run on the 5' RACE reads, TCRdb lists one record per CDR3 protein. This sample has 1.2 million to 1.5 million distinct CDR3 sequences; approximately 38% occur once, and the top ten carry less than 8%. The sample consisted of blood. The receptors come from a woman aged 18-29 years in good health.

The sample holds a few counts of this clonotype. The rearrangement joins TRBV20-1 to TRBJ1-5; D possibly corresponds to TRBD1 (6 bases). Germline V gene data show CDR1 as DFQATT and CDR2 as SNEGSKA (reference sequence). The length of the CDR3 is 14 residues. Trimming left V 3 bases short and J 1 base short, with 10 bases between. In DNA form, the CDR3 reads TGCAGTGCTAGTGGGGGCTGGAGCAATCAGCCCCAGCATTTT. This codes for CSASGGWSNQPQHF.

There are a few counts of this clonotype. The chain carries TRBV2 and TRBJ2-3; 9 positions agree with TRBD1. CDR1 and CDR2 (germline): SNHLY, FYNNEI. The length of the CDR3 is 15 residues. The V segment lost 7 bases and the J segment 1 base; nucleotides outside the gene matches: 6. DNA of the CDR3: TGTGCCAGCAAAGGGGACAGGGCCCGCACAGATACGCAGTATTTT. Translating gives CASKGDRARTDTQYF.

The genes are TRBV5-1 and TRBJ2-1, with a possible D match to TRBD2 (6 bases). Germline-derived CDR1 and CDR2 are SGHRS and YFSETQ. The ends were cut back, 0 bases at V and 5 bases at J, with 18 bases in the middle. CDR3 length: 17 amino acids. The DNA for the CDR3 is TGCGCCAGCAGCTTGGAACCCCGCTGGTTAGCGGACAATGAGCAGTTCTTC. Protein sequence: CASSLEPRWLADNEQFF.

This clonotype was picked up a small number of times. V usage is TRBV25-1 and J usage is TRBJ2-7; D not certain. The germline CDR1 and CDR2 sequences are MGHDK and SYGVNS. The ends were cut back, 3 bases at V and 4 bases at J, with 10 bases in the middle. The CDR3 is 13 residues long. CDR3 nucleotides: TGTGCCAGCAGTGAGAGTGTAAGGTACGAGCAGTACTTC. It specifies CASSESVRYEQYF.

J is TRBJ2-5 and V is TRBV3-1; TRBD1 might be the D (6 bases). This CDR3 has 16 residues. The V end was cut by 2 bases, the J end by 1 base, with 14 bases between. In germline, CDR1 is LGHDT, CDR2 YNNKEL (reference sequence). For the CDR3, the DNA is TGTGCCAGCAGCCAATCCGGGACACGAACCCAAGAGACCCAGTACTTC. Amino acids: CASSQSGTRTQETQYF.

The rearrangement uses TRBV5-1 and TRBJ2-5; 9 bases align to TRBD1. V was pared by 2 bases and J by 4 bases, with 18 bases of the junction left unmatched. The CDR3 length is 19 residues. CDR1 is SGHRS and CDR2 is YFSETQ in the germline V gene. CDR3 region: CASSLIRPTGTGLPETQYF. The CDR3 region has the DNA TGCGCCAGCAGCTTAATTCGTCCGACCGGGACAGGGCTTCCAGAGACCCAGTACTTC. Full variable domain (rest looked up from reference TRBV5-1 and TRBJ2-5): KAGVTQTPRYLIKTRGQQVTLSCSPISGHRSVSWYQQTPGQGLQFLFEYFSETQRNKGNFPGRFSGRQFSNSRSEMNVSTLELGDSALYLCASSLIRPTGTGLPETQYFGPGTRLLVL.

This clonotype turned up a few times. The CDR3 sequence is CASSPSQGGIDTQYF. The CDR3 DNA reads TGTGCCAGCAGTCCTTCTCAGGGGGGCATAGATACGCAGTATTTT. The chain is built from TRBV7-6 and TRBJ2-3; weak D call: TRBD1 (7 bases). The ends were cut back, 6 bases at V and 5 bases at J, with 18 bases in the middle. The CDR3 runs to 15 residues. Germline CDR1 reads SGHVS; CDR2 reads FNYEAQ.

This clonotype was detected a few times. This chain uses TRBV7-9 with TRBJ2-5; no reliable D call. V lost 3 bases to trimming and J lost 4 bases, with 9 bases between them. Germline CDR1 is SEHNR and CDR2 is FQNEAQ (reference sequence). The CDR3 has 13 residues. This chain's CDR3 is CASSFRAAETQYF. The CDR3 DNA follows: TGTGCCAGCAGCTTCCGGGCAGCAGAGACCCAGTACTTC.

V usage is TRBV20-1 and J usage is TRBJ1-6, with a tentative D call TRBD1 (6 bases). Trimming took 6 bases from V and 9 from J, leaving 18 bases between them. Germline-derived CDR1 and CDR2 are DFQATT and SNEGSKA (reference sequence). CDR3 length equals 14 residues. CDR3 coding DNA: TGCAGTGCCTCAACACAGGGCGGTATTTCACCCCTCCACTTT. It is translated as CSASTQGGISPLHF.

This chain uses TRBV18 with TRBJ1-1; D unresolved. The length of the CDR3 is 14 residues. The germline V gene encodes CDR1 KGHSH and CDR2 LQKENI. Deletions cut 7 bases from V and 2 bases from J, with 14 bases between. This CDR3 is CASFSESINTEAFF. The DNA for the CDR3 is TGTGCCAGCTTTAGTGAGTCAATCAACACTGAAGCTTTCTTT.

This clonotype was recorded at least ten times. The rearrangement links TRBV29-1 to TRBJ1-2, with 9 bases aligning to TRBD1. The CDR3 length is 15 residues. J was trimmed by 6 bases and V by 6 bases; bases with no gene match: 14. Per germline, CDR1 SQVTM and CDR2 ANQGSEA. The CDR3: CSVRDRAGSNDGYTF. The DNA of the CDR3 is TGCAGCGTGCGGGACAGGGCAGGGTCTAATGATGGCTACACCTTC.

The J gene is TRBJ1-1, the V gene TRBV11-2; a weak D match, TRBD1 (5 bases). V lost 3 bases and J lost 5, with 10 bases in between. This CDR3 comprises 13 residues. Germline CDR1 reads SGHAT; CDR2 reads FQNNGV. CDR3 region: CASSFEGRTEAFF. In DNA form, the CDR3 reads TGTGCCAGCAGCTTTGAGGGGCGTACTGAAGCTTTCTTT. The full variable domain, its missing parts supplied by reference TRBV11-2 and TRBJ1-1, is EAGVAQSPRYKIIEKRQSVAFWCNPISGHATLYWYQQILGQGPKLLIQFQNNGVVDDSQLPKDRFSAERLKGVDSTLKIQPAKLEDSAVYLCASSFEGRTEAFFGQGTRLTVV.

This chain uses TRBV6-1 with TRBJ1-2; tentative D call: TRBD1 (5 bases). This CDR3 comprises 17 residues. Germline loops: CDR1 MNHNS, CDR2 SASEGT. Trimming removed 6 bases from V and 2 bases from J, with 22 bases in between. The CDR3 here is CASSALRAAWGNYGYTF. Written as DNA, the CDR3 is TGTGCCAGCAGCGCCCTAAGGGCGGCGTGGGGGAACTATGGCTACACCTTC.

V and J are TRBV29-1 and TRBJ1-4, with unresolved D. There are 12 residues in the CDR3. The germline V gene encodes CDR1 SQVTM and CDR2 ANQGSEA. V dropped 4 bases and J dropped 4 bases, with 7 bases sitting between them. CDR3 coding DNA: TGCAGCGTTGGACGAAATAATGAAAAACTGTTTTTT. It encodes CSVGRNNEKLFF. Variable domain in full (rest from reference TRBV29-1 and TRBJ1-4): SAVISQKPSRDICQRGTSLTIQCQVDSQVTMMFWYRQQPGQSLTLIATANQGSEATYESGFVIDKFPISRPNLTFSTLTVSNMSPEDSSIYLCSVGRNNEKLFFGSGTQLSVL.

This chain joins TRBV2 and TRBJ2-7, with 7 bases lining up with TRBD1. In germline, CDR1 is SNHLY, CDR2 FYNNEI. This CDR3 has 18 amino acids. V shed 2 bases and J 0 bases; nucleotides not matched to a gene: 13. In DNA, the CDR3 is TGTGCCAGCAGTGAATGGGGTCATCGGGACAGACTCTCCTACGAGCAGTACTTC. This codes for CASSEWGHRDRLSYEQYF.

This clonotype was counted a few times. The rearrangement uses TRBV6-5 and TRBJ2-7; 7 nucleotides match TRBD2. The CDR3 runs 14 residues. The V gene's germline CDR1 is MNHEY and CDR2 SVGAGI. V was clipped by 7 bases and J by 7 bases; unmatched bases: 13. This CDR3 is CASTKGGAGWEQYF. In DNA form, the CDR3 reads TGTGCCAGCACCAAAGGTGGAGCGGGGTGGGAGCAGTACTTC.

The table lists this clonotype with a count of one. The DNA for the CDR3 is TGTGCCAGCAGTGAGGGGGTGGGCAAAAACATTCAGTACTTC. It yields the protein CASSEGVGKNIQYF. The V call is TRBV2, the J call TRBJ2-4; D is perhaps TRBD1 or TRBD2 (5 bases each). The CDR3 sequence is 14 residues long. The germline gives CDR1 SNHLY, CDR2 FYNNEI. Trimming shortened V by 3 bases and J by 3 bases, and 9 bases separated the two germline ends.

The chain couples TRBV5-1 to TRBJ2-5, with TRBD2 identical over 7 bases. J gave up 5 bases and V 4 bases, and 17 bases lay outside the gene matches. Germline V gene data show CDR1 as SGHRS and CDR2 as YFSETQ. The CDR3 consists of 17 residues. The CDR3 DNA follows: TGCGCCAGCAGCCCCCAGGGAGGGTCTACCCCTCCTGAGACCCAGTACTTC. It codes for CASSPQGGSTPPETQYF.

The chain recombines TRBV5-1 with TRBJ2-1; TRBD2 matches at 8 bases. The CDR3 spans 15 residues. CDR1 and CDR2 from the germline V gene are SGHRS and YFSETQ. J gave up 3 bases and V 4 bases, and 6 bases lay outside the gene matches. The CDR3 DNA sequence: TGCGCCAGCAGCCTGGGGACTAGGGGCTACAATGAGCAGTTCTTC. This gives the protein CASSLGTRGYNEQFF.

The chain combines TRBV11-2 with TRBJ1-3; D call uncertain. CDR3 length equals 14 residues. CDR1 is SGHAT and CDR2 is FQNNGV in the germline V gene. V dropped 5 bases and J dropped 4 bases, with 12 bases sitting between them. CDR3 DNA sequence: TGTGCCAGCAGCACCCTCACGGAAGGAAACACCATATATTTT. It specifies CASSTLTEGNTIYF.

The chain has TRBV7-8 and TRBJ2-3; TRBD2 matches 9 bases. V dropped 5 bases and J dropped 4; count of bases not matched to a gene: 7. The CDR3 has 15 amino acids. CDR1 and CDR2 from the germline V gene are SGHVS and FQNEAQ. CDR3 protein: CASSPKREAADTQYF. Written as DNA, the CDR3 is TGTGCCAGCAGCCCAAAGCGGGAGGCAGCAGATACGCAGTATTTT.